This TCR beta chain was profiled in a study of blood T cell repertoires in COVID-19. For the study at large: T cells, B-cell-depleted T cells, or PBMCs supplied cDNA or gDNA.

TCRdb keeps only in-frame clones here, not all; method: immunoSEQ multiplex PCR. The sample records roughly 120,000 clones, approximately 87% being singletons. Sequenced material: peripheral blood. This clonotype originated in a woman aged 45-59 years with acute or convalescent COVID-19.

CDR3: CASSQAGVAGSLEQFF. The CDR3 nucleotides are TGTGCCAGCAGCCAGGCCGGGGTAGCGGGCTCCTTAGAGCAGTTCTTC. The chain couples TRBV3-1 (or the pseudogene TRBV3-2) to TRBJ2-1; 7 bases align to TRBD2. The J segment lost 10 bases and the V segment lost 3 bases, leaving 15 bases of the junction unmatched. The CDR3 runs 16 residues. CDR1 LGHDT and CDR2 YNNKEL come from the germline V gene (reference sequence).